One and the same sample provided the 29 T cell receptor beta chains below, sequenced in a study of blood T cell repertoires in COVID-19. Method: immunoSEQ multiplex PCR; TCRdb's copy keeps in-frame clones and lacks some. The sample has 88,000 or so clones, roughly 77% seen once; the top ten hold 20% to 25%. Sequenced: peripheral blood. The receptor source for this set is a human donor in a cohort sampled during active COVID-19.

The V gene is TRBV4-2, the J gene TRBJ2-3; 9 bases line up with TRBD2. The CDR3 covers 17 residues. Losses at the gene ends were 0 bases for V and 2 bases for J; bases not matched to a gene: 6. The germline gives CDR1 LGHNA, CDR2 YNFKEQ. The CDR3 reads CASSQDGREGYTDTQYF. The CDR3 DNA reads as TGTGCCAGCAGCCAAGATGGGCGGGAGGGTTACACAGATACGCAGTATTTT.

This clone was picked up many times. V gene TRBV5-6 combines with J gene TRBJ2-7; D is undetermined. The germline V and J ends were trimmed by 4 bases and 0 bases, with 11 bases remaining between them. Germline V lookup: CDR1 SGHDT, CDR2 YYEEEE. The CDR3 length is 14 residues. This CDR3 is CASSPIESSYEQYF. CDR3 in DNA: TGTGCCAGCAGCCCAATCGAGTCCTCCTACGAGCAGTACTTC.

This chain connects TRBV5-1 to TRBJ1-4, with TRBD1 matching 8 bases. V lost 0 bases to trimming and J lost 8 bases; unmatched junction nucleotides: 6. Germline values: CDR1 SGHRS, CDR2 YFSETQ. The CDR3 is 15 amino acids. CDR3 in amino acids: CASSLAGTGDEKLFF. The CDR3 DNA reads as TGCGCCAGCAGCTTGGCCGGGACAGGAGACGAAAAACTGTTTTTT.

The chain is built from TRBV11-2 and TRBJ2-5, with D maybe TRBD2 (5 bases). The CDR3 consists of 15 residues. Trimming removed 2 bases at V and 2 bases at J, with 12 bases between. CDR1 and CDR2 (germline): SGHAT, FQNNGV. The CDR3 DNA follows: TGTGCCAGCAGCTTAAGAGGGAACTATCAAGAGACCCAGTACTTC. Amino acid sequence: CASSLRGNYQETQYF.

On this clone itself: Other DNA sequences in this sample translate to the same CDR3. The CDR3 DNA follows: TGTGCCTGGCGGTTGGGGGGCAATGAGCAGTTCTTC. Residues: CAWRLGGNEQFF. The chain combines TRBV30 with TRBJ2-1; the D gene is possibly TRBD2 (6 bases). CDR1 and CDR2 from the germline V gene are GTSNPN and SVGIG (reference sequence). The CDR3 spans 12 residues. Trimming took off 5 bases at V and 6 bases at J, with 11 bases between the two ends. The full variable domain, completed using reference TRBV30 and TRBJ2-1, is SQTIHQWPATLVQPVGSPLSLECTVEGTSNPNLYWYRQAAGRGLQLLFYSVGIGQISSEVPQNLSASRPQDRQFILSSKKLLLSDSGFYLCAWRLGGNEQFFGPGTRLTVL.

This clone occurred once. The CDR3 bases are TGTGCCAGTAGCCCCCCCGAGACAGATGAGCAGTTCTTC. Residues: CASSPPETDEQFF. The chain employs TRBV19 and TRBJ2-1, with D tentatively TRBD1 (5 bases). Germline V gene lookup returns CDR1 LNHDA and CDR2 SQIVND (reference sequence). There are 13 residues in the CDR3. With 6 bases removed from V and 8 bases from J, the gap between germline ends came to 14 bases.

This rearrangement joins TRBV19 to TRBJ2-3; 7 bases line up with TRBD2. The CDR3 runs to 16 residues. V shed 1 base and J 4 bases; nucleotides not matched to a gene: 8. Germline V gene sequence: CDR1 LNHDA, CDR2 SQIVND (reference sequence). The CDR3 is CASSIAAPSGPDTQYF. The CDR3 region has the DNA TGTGCCAGTAGTATAGCAGCCCCTAGCGGACCAGATACGCAGTATTTT.

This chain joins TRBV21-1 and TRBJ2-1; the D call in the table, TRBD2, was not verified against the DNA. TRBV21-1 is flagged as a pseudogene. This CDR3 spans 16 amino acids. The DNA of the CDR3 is TGTGCCAGCAGCAGCGGACTAGAATTAGTCGCAGGTGAGCAGTTCTTC. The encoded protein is CASSSGLELVAGEQFF.

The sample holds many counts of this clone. DNA for the CDR3: TGTGCCAGCAGCCAGGGACACTTGTATAATTCACCCCTCCACTTT. Amino acids: CASSQGHLYNSPLHF. J is TRBJ1-6 and V is TRBV3-1 (or the pseudogene TRBV3-2), with D possibly TRBD1 on 6 matching bases. With 3 bases removed from V and 4 bases from J, the gap between germline ends came to 10 bases. Per germline, CDR1 LGHDT and CDR2 YNNKEL (reference sequence). The CDR3 runs to 15 residues.

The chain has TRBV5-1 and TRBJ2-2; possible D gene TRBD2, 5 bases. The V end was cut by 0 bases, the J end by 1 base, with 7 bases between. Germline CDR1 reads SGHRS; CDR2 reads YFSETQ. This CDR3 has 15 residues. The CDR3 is CASSLVRENTGELFF. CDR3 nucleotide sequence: TGCGCCAGCAGCTTGGTTCGGGAGAACACCGGGGAGCTGTTTTTT.

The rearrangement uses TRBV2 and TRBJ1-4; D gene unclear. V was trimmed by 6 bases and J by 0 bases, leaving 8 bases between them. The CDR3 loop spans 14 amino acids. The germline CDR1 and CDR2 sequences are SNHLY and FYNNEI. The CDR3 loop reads CASSYWSTNEKLFF. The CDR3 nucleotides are TGTGCCAGCAGCTATTGGTCAACTAATGAAAAACTGTTTTTT.

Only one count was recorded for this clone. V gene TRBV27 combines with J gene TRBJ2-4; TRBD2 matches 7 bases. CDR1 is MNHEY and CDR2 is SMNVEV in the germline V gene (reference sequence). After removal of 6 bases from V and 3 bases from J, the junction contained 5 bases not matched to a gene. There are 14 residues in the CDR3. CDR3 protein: CASRGLADKNIQYF. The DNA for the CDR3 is TGTGCCAGCAGAGGGCTAGCGGACAAAAACATTCAGTACTTC.

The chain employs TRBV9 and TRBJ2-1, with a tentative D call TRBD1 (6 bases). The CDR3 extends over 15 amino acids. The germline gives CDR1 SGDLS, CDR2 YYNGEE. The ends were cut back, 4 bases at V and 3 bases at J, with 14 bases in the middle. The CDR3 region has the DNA TGTGCCAGCAGCCCACGGGGACAAGACTACAATGAGCAGTTCTTC. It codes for CASSPRGQDYNEQFF.

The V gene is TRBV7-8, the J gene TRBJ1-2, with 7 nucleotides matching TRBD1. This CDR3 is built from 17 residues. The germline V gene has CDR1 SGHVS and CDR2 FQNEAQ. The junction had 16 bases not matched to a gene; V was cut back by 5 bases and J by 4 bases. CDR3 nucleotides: TGTGCCAGCAGCCCAGGGGACAGAGATATCCGAAGCTATGGCTACACCTTC. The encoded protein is CASSPGDRDIRSYGYTF.

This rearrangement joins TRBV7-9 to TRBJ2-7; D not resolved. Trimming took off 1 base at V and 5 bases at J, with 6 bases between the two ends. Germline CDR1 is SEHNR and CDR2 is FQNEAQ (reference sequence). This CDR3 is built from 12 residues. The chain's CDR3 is CASSLVADEQYF. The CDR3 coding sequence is TGTGCCAGCAGCTTAGTAGCCGACGAGCAGTACTTC.

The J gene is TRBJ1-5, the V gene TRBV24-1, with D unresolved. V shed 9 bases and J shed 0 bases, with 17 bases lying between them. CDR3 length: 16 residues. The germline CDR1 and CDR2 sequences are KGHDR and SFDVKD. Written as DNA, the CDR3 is TGTGCCACCCATGTACCTCCCTTAGATAGCAATCAGCCCCAGCATTTT. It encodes CATHVPPLDSNQPQHF.

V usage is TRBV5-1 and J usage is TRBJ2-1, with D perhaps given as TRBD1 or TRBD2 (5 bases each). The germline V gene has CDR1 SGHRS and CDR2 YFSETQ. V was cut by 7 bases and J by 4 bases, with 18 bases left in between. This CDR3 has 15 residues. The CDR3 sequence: CASGLGDGLYNEQFF. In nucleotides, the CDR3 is TGCGCCAGCGGGTTGGGGGATGGACTGTACAATGAGCAGTTCTTC.

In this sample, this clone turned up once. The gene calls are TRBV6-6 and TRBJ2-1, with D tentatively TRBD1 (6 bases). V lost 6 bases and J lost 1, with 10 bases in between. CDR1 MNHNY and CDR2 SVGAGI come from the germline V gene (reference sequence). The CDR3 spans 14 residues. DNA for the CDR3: TGTGCCAGCAGACCGGGACAATCCTACAATGAGCAGTTCTTC. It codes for CASRPGQSYNEQFF.

The CDR3 nucleotides read TGTGCCAGCAGCTTAATGACAGGGAGGAATGAAAAACTGTTTTTT. Translated, it gives CASSLMTGRNEKLFF. This rearrangement joins TRBV7-2 to TRBJ1-4; 7 bases fit TRBD1. Germline CDR1 SGHTA, CDR2 FQGNSA. The V gene end was trimmed by 2 bases and the J gene end by 5 bases; junction bases not matched to a gene: 5. The CDR3 is made up of 15 amino acids.

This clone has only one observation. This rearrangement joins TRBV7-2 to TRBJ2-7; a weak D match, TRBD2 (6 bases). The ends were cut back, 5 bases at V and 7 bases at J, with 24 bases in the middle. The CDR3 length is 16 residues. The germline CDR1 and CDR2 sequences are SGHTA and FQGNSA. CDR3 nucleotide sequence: TGTGCCAGCAGCACCAGCCACGGGACTCCACCTTATGAGCAGTACTTC. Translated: CASSTSHGTPPYEQYF.

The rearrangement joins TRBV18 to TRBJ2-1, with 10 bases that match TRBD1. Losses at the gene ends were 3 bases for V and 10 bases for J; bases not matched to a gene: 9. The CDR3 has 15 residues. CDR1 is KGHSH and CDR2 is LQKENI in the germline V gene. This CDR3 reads CASSPAPGQGNEQFF. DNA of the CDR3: TGTGCCAGCTCACCCGCCCCGGGACAGGGGAACGAGCAGTTCTTC.

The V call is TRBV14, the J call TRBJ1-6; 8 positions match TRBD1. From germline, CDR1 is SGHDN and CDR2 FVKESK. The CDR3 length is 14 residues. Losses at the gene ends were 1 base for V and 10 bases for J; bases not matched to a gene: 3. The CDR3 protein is CASSQGTGRSPLHF. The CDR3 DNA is TGTGCCAGCAGCCAAGGGACAGGGCGATCACCCCTCCACTTT. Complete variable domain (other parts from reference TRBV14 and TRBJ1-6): EAGVTQFPSHSVIEKGQTVTLRCDPISGHDNLYWYRRVMGKEIKFLLHFVKESKQDESGMPNNRFLAERTGGTYSTLKVQPAELEDSGVYFCASSQGTGRSPLHFGNGTRLTVT.

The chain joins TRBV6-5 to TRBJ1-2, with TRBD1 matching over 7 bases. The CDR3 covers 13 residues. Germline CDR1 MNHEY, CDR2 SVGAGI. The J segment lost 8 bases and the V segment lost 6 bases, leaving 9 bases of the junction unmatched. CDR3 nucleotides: TGTGCCAGCAGCCCCGGGACAGCGGGCGGCTACACCTTC. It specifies CASSPGTAGGYTF.

The CDR3 sequence is CASRQTPSTDTQYF. In DNA, the CDR3 is TGTGCCAGCCGACAGACCCCCTCCACAGATACGCAGTATTTT. The chain combines TRBV6-6 with TRBJ2-3, with D possibly TRBD1 on 5 matching bases. The germline CDR1 and CDR2 sequences are MNHNY and SVGAGI (reference sequence). V was clipped by 8 bases and J by 2 bases, with 14 bases between them. The CDR3 runs to 14 residues.

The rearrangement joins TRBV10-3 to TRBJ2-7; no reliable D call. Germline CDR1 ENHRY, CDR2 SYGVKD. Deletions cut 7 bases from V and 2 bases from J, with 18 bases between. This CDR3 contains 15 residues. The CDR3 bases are TGTGCCATCACCAGAAGCAACAGCCTACCCTACGAGCAGTACTTC. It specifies CAITRSNSLPYEQYF.

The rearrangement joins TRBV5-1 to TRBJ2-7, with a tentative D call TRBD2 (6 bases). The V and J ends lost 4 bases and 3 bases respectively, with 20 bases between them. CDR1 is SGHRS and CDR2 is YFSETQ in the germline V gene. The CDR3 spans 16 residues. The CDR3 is CASSVLGLPTDYEQYF. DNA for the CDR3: TGCGCCAGCAGCGTCTTAGGACTACCAACTGACTACGAGCAGTACTTC.

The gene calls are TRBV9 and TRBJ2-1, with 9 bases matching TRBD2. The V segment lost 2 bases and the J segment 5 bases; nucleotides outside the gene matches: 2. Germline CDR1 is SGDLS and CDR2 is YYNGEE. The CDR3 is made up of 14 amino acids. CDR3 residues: CASSVSGGHNEQFF. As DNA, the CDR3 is TGTGCCAGCAGCGTTAGCGGGGGCCACAATGAGCAGTTCTTC.

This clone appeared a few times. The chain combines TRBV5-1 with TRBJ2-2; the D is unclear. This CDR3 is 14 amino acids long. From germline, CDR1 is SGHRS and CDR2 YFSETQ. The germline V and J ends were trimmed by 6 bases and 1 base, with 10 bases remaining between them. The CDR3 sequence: CASNEILNTGELFF. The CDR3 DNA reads TGCGCCAGCAACGAGATACTGAACACCGGGGAGCTGTTTTTT.

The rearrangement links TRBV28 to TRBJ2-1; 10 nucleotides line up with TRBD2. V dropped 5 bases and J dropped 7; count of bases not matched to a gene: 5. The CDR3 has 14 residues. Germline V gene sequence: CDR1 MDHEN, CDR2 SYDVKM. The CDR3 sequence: CASSLAGVGNEQFF. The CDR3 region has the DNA TGTGCCAGCAGTCTAGCGGGAGTGGGGAATGAGCAGTTCTTC.